This T cell receptor beta chain is drawn from a study of OX40 agonist ivuxolimab in advanced cancers. Across the study: Across the patients, intravenous ivuxolimab was delivered every 2 weeks at 0.01 to 10 mg/kg. Subjects had a mean age of about 57 years, with a range of 23 to 79; just over 80% were male. Findings of the study overall: More expanded clones were seen, on average, in CD8+ T cells than in CD4+.

There are 14 residues in the CDR3. CDR1 SGDLS and CDR2 YYNGEE come from the germline V gene. Trimming took 0 bases from V and 2 from J, leaving 8 bases between them. With regard to this clone: The antigen is unknown.

Sequencing was performed with immunoSEQ multiplex PCR; in TCRdb, only in-frame clones are kept and a portion is missing. The sample yields tens of thousands of clones, approximately 84% seen once. This receptor was obtained from an adult with an advanced solid tumor such as melanoma, head and neck, liver or kidney cancer. The specimen was CD4+ or CD8+ T cells sorted from blood, collected in a trial of the OX40 agonist ivuxolimab. The chain couples TRBV9 to TRBJ1-2, with no clear D. In DNA form, the CDR3 reads TGTGCCAGCAGCGTAGGAGGGATCAACTATGGCTACACCTTC. Translated: CASSVGGINYGYTF.